This is a list of T cell receptor beta chains from one sample in a study of shared clonotypes between healthy human individuals. Produced via immunoSEQ multiplex PCR; TCRdb's table is partial and in-frame only. Among approximately 2.1 million clones listed, approximately 93% were seen once. Sequencing used naive CD4+ T cells from PBMCs. All receptors derive from a man in his late teens or twenties in good health. Some clones in this sample may be carry-over from other donors' samples. CDR3s include the opening cysteine and the closing phenylalanine or tryptophan. The order of the fields is D gene, V gene, J gene, CDR3 length, CDR3 protein, CDR3 DNA. D genes are given only for firm matches.

TRBD1,TRBV7-2,TRBJ2-7,14,CASSSGQGGYEQYF,TGTGCCAGCAGCTCTGGACAGGGCGGCTACGAGCAGTACTTC
-,TRBV7-8,TRBJ2-2,15,CASSSRLQTSGELFF,TGTGCCAGCAGCTCGCGGCTCCAAACATCCGGGGAGCTGTTTTTT
TRBD1,TRBV7-2,TRBJ2-7,16,CASSLFPTGQTYEQYF,TGTGCCAGCAGCTTATTCCCCACGGGACAGACATACGAGCAGTACTTC
-,TRBV28,TRBJ1-5,15,CASSPYPGSNQPQHF,TGTGCCAGCAGCCCCTATCCGGGTAGCAATCAGCCCCAGCATTTT
-,TRBV4-2,TRBJ2-7,15,CASSQDYGRAYEQYF,TGTGCCAGCAGCCAAGATTATGGCAGGGCCTACGAGCAGTACTTC
-,TRBV7-8,TRBJ1-4,17,CASSFGGGGYTNEKLFF,TGTGCCAGCAGCTTTGGAGGGGGGGGATACACTAATGAAAAACTGTTTTTT
-,TRBV6-1,TRBJ1-5,14,CASSHVGSNQPQHF,TGTGCCAGCAGTCACGTCGGGAGCAATCAGCCCCAGCATTTT
TRBD2,TRBV5-1,TRBJ2-1,16,CASSLGGDYSRSSQFF,TGCGCCAGCAGCTTGGGCGGGGACTACTCTCGAAGCTCGCAGTTCTTC
-,TRBV30,TRBJ2-7,13,CAWSVTGIFEQYF,TGTGCCTGGAGTGTTACCGGGATCTTCGAGCAGTACTTC
TRBD1,TRBV7-2,TRBJ2-7,15,CASSLRQGPEYEQYF,TGTGCCAGCAGCTTAAGACAGGGTCCAGAGTACGAGCAGTACTTC
-,TRBV5-4,TRBJ1-4,16,CASSLGGTAKREKLFF,TGTGCCAGCAGCTTGGGAGGGACGGCTAAGAGGGAAAAACTGTTTTTT
-,TRBV6-1,TRBJ1-5,13,CASSEGVYQPQHF,TGTGCCAGCAGTGAAGGGGTGTATCAGCCCCAGCATTTT
TRBD1,TRBV30,TRBJ1-1,15,CAWSASRRDRDEAFF,TGTGCCTGGAGTGCCTCCCGCCGAGACAGGGATGAAGCTTTCTTT
TRBD2,TRBV4-2,TRBJ2-1,21,CTSSPNRGKILAGYLHNEQFF,TGTACCAGCAGCCCTAATCGAGGGAAGATACTAGCGGGATATCTCCACAATGAGCAGTTCTTC